This T cell receptor (beta chain) was observed in a study of control samples from healthy donors and cancer patients. TCRdb keeps only in-frame clones here, not all; method: immunoSEQ multiplex PCR. Counted here are some 150,000 clones, approximately 94% occurring once; the ten biggest clones make up roughly 13%. This CDR3 region has 13 residues. In germline, CDR1 is LGHNA, CDR2 YSLEER. Deletions cut 2 bases from V and 6 bases from J, with 8 bases between. This receptor was taken from a man in his forties in good health. The V and J genes are TRBV4-3 and TRBJ1-5; unclear D gene. Sequenced input: blood. The CDR3 loop is CASSQRVGQPQHF. The CDR3 bases are TGCGCCAGCAGCCAAAGGGTCGGTCAGCCCCAGCATTTT.